The 32 T cell receptor beta chains below all came from one sample that was sequenced in a study of shared clonotypes between healthy human individuals. Repertoires were generated with immunoSEQ multiplex PCR, while TCRdb's copy carries only in-frame clones and drops some. In the table there are 400,000 to 600,000 clones, 75% to 85% of which are singletons. Sequencing was carried out using PBMCs. The receptor set was obtained from a woman in her forties in good health. Some clones in this sample may be carry-over from other donors' samples.

The rearrangement links TRBV27 to TRBJ1-1, with D unclear. Trimming took off 0 bases at V and 8 bases at J, with 10 bases between the two ends. Germline CDR1 reads MNHEY; CDR2 reads SMNVEV (reference sequence). The CDR3 covers 13 residues. The CDR3 DNA reads as TGTGCCAGCAGTTTATCCCCCATGGCAGAAGCTTTCTTT. Amino acids: CASSLSPMAEAFF.

This CDR3 reads CASSLSVFRPQHF. CDR3 DNA sequence: TGTGCCAGCAGTTTATCGGTGTTTCGGCCCCAGCATTTT. This chain uses TRBV27 with TRBJ1-5; D is ambiguous. Germline CDR1 reads MNHEY; CDR2 reads SMNVEV (reference sequence). The CDR3 totals 13 residues. The germline V and J ends were trimmed by 0 bases and 9 bases, with 9 bases remaining between them.

This clone was seen only once. A single base is all that separates this from a far larger clone, so a read error is likely. The chain has TRBV27 and TRBJ1-5; D uncertain. The CDR3 loop spans 13 amino acids. V shed 6 bases and J shed 0 bases, with 6 bases lying between them. From germline, CDR1 is MNHEY and CDR2 SMNVEV (reference sequence). CDR3 nucleotide sequence: TGTGCCAGCAGCCCTCATAGCAATCAGCCCCAGCATTTT. Protein: CASSPHSNQPQHF.

The chain couples TRBV2 to TRBJ2-5; maybe TRBD2 (6 bases). The V gene's germline CDR1 is SNHLY and CDR2 FYNNEI. V dropped 3 bases and J dropped 3 bases, with 8 bases sitting between them. The CDR3 sequence is 13 residues long. The CDR3 reads CASSDSGKETQYF. CDR3 sequence (DNA): TGTGCCAGCAGTGATAGCGGCAAAGAGACCCAGTACTTC.

This clone came up a few times. The chain uses TRBV7-9 and TRBJ1-1; D perhaps matches TRBD1 (5 bases). CDR1 is SEHNR, CDR2 FQNEAQ, per germline (reference sequence). Between the trimmed V and J ends, which lost 5 bases and 1 base, there was a span of 11 bases. The CDR3 has 14 amino acids. The CDR3 bases are TGTGCCAGCAGCAGACAGCAACCGAACACTGAAGCTTTCTTT. It specifies CASSRQQPNTEAFF.

As concerns this clone: Just one base apart from a much larger clone, this may be a read error. The rearrangement uses TRBV28 and TRBJ2-1; D remains ambiguous. Trimming stripped 6 bases from V and 5 bases from J, with 5 bases between. CDR1 MDHEN and CDR2 SYDVKM come from the germline V gene. The CDR3 has 11 amino acids. CDR3 nucleotides: TGTGCCAGCAGCCAAAACAATGAGCAGTTCTTC. This encodes CASSQNNEQFF.

The chain joins TRBV7-8 to TRBJ2-5, with D perhaps matching TRBD1 (5 bases). V was clipped by 1 base and J by 5 bases, with 11 bases between them. The CDR3 is 14 amino acids. CDR1 and CDR2 from the germline V gene are SGHVS and FQNEAQ. The CDR3 DNA reads TGTGCCAGCAGCTTAGGGCAGGGATTGGAGACCCAGTACTTC. Translation: CASSLGQGLETQYF. Based on the CDR3 plus reference TRBV7-8 and TRBJ2-5, the full variable domain is GAGVSQSPRYKVAKRGQDVALRCDPISGHVSLFWYQQALGQGPEFLTYFQNEAQLDKSGLPSDRFFAERPEGSVSTLKIQRTQQEDSAVYLCASSLGQGLETQYFGPGTRLLVL.

This clone was seen ten or more times. This rearrangement joins TRBV18 to TRBJ2-5; perhaps TRBD2 as D (5 bases). The end of the DNA is better explained by TRBJ2-7, so the J call may be wrong. Germline loops: CDR1 KGHSH, CDR2 LQKENI. The CDR3 is 13 residues long. CDR3 amino acids: CASSPARTGEQYF. CDR3 nucleotide sequence: TGTGCCAGCTCACCCGCTCGGACTGGCGAGCAGTACTTC.

The chain carries TRBV2 and TRBJ2-3, with a tentative D call TRBD2 (6 bases). The germline V gene has CDR1 SNHLY and CDR2 FYNNEI. The CDR3 is 14 residues long. V gave up 8 bases and J gave up 0 bases, with 12 bases separating them. The CDR3 is CASCVGTSTDTQYF. The CDR3 coding sequence is TGTGCCAGCTGTGTCGGGACTAGCACAGATACGCAGTATTTT.

Remarks on this clone: One end of the junction is discordant with germline, which a read error may explain. The chain is built from TRBV5-1 and TRBJ2-3, with TRBD1 matching over 8 bases. Per the germline V gene, CDR1 is SGHRS and CDR2 is YFSETQ. The CDR3 sequence is 16 residues long. The CDR3 bases are TGCGCCAGCTGCTTTGACCAGGGGGCACGCACAGATACGCAGTATTTT. It translates to CASCFDQGARTDTQYF.

The rearrangement links TRBV7-2 to TRBJ2-7; possibly TRBD2 for D (8 bases). The germline gives CDR1 SGHTA, CDR2 FQGNSA. The germline V and J ends were trimmed by 5 bases and 0 bases, with 23 bases remaining between them. The CDR3 has 18 residues. This CDR3 reads CASSHGPGRGLSSYEQYF. The CDR3 region has the DNA TGTGCCAGCAGCCATGGCCCCGGGAGGGGGCTTAGCTCCTACGAGCAGTACTTC.

The rearrangement joins TRBV5-6 to TRBJ1-1; no clear D. The CDR3 sequence is 12 residues long. The germline gives CDR1 SGHDT, CDR2 YYEEEE. The V and J ends lost 0 bases and 8 bases respectively, with 8 bases between them. The CDR3, as DNA: TGTGCCAGCAGCTTGGCCAATATGGAAGCTTTCTTT. As protein: CASSLANMEAFF.

The chain links TRBV19 to TRBJ1-1; tentatively, D is TRBD1 (5 bases). CDR1 and CDR2 from the germline V gene are LNHDA and SQIVND (reference sequence). The CDR3 spans 14 residues. The V gene lost 3 bases and the J gene lost 5 bases, with 13 bases spanning the gap. This CDR3 reads CASSILGLRTEAFF. CDR3 DNA sequence: TGTGCCAGTAGTATCCTGGGACTGAGGACTGAAGCTTTCTTT. The variable domain in full, with the rest retrieved from reference TRBV19 and TRBJ1-1, is DGGITQSPKYLFRKEGQNVTLSCEQNLNHDAMYWYRQDPGQGLRLIYYSQIVNDFQKGDIAEGYSVSREKKESFPLTVTSAQKNPTAFYLCASSILGLRTEAFFGQGTRLTVV.

The chain links TRBV9 to TRBJ2-2; 7 bases fit TRBD1. In germline, CDR1 is SGDLS, CDR2 YYNGEE. This CDR3 region has 15 residues. J was trimmed by 0 bases and V by 5 bases; bases with no gene match: 4. CDR3 sequence (DNA): TGTGCCAGCAGAGGGGGACAGCCGAACACCGGGGAGCTGTTTTTT. As protein: CASRGGQPNTGELFF.

This chain links TRBV6-1 with TRBJ2-7, with D hard to call. Trimming took off 7 bases at V and 2 bases at J, with 12 bases between the two ends. Germline V CDR1 and CDR2: MNHNS, SASEGT. This CDR3 contains 13 residues. The CDR3 nucleotides are TGTGCCAGCAATCTCGACGGAACCTACGAGCAGTACTTC. It yields the protein CASNLDGTYEQYF.

V and J are TRBV18 and TRBJ2-2, with 7 bases that match TRBD1. The CDR3 is 16 residues long. V lost 1 base and J lost 7; bases outside the gene matches: 9. Germline lookup yields CDR1 KGHSH and CDR2 LQKENI. The CDR3 bases are TGTGCCAGCTCACCACTGCGATCGCAGGGGGTCGGGGAGCTGTTTTTT. It encodes CASSPLRSQGVGELFF.

The chain carries TRBV11-2 and TRBJ2-1; TRBD1 matches at 8 bases. Trimming took 5 bases from V and 5 from J; bases not matched to a gene: 5. From germline, CDR1 is SGHAT and CDR2 FQNNGV. This CDR3 is 14 amino acids long. The CDR3, as DNA: TGTGCCAGCAGCGTAAACAGGGGGGACAATGAGCAGTTCTTC. Protein sequence: CASSVNRGDNEQFF.

This clone is a singleton in its sample. The J gene is TRBJ1-2, the V gene TRBV5-1, with D possibly matching TRBD1 (5 bases). The CDR3 is 15 amino acids. Deletions cut 5 bases from V and 4 bases from J, with 18 bases between. Germline values: CDR1 SGHRS, CDR2 YFSETQ. The CDR3 sequence is CASRWGTQPAYGYTF. As DNA, the CDR3 is TGCGCCAGCAGGTGGGGGACTCAACCAGCCTATGGCTACACCTTC.

In this sample, this clone turned up many times. The chain recombines TRBV5-6 with TRBJ2-2, with 7 bases identical to TRBD1. Germline CDR1 is SGHDT and CDR2 is YYEEEE. Unmatched junction bases numbered 6, after V lost 2 bases and J lost 5 bases. The CDR3 is 15 residues long. As DNA, the CDR3 is TGTGCCAGCAGCTTCCGGGACAGACAGACCGGGGAGCTGTTTTTT. The encoded protein is CASSFRDRQTGELFF.

The rearrangement uses TRBV2 and TRBJ1-5; 7 positions match TRBD1. The V segment lost 6 bases and the J segment 2 bases; nucleotides outside the gene matches: 7. CDR1 and CDR2 from the germline V gene are SNHLY and FYNNEI. The CDR3 totals 15 residues. The CDR3, as DNA: TGTGCCAGCAGGAACGACAGGGTCGGCAATCAGCCCCAGCATTTT. As protein: CASRNDRVGNQPQHF.

The genes are TRBV12-5 and TRBJ2-3; 7 nucleotides match TRBD2. Germline V gene lookup returns CDR1 LGHNT and CDR2 FRNRAP. Trimming removed 1 base from V and 5 bases from J; junction bases left unmatched: 6. CDR3 length: 15 amino acids. The chain's CDR3 is CASGLGAGVGDTQYF. As DNA, the CDR3 is TGTGCTAGTGGTTTGGGGGCGGGAGTGGGAGATACGCAGTATTTT.

V gene TRBV7-8 combines with J gene TRBJ2-7, with TRBD2 matching over 7 bases. From germline, CDR1 is SGHVS and CDR2 FQNEAQ. The V segment lost 9 bases and the J segment 2 bases; nucleotides outside the gene matches: 4. This CDR3 spans 12 amino acids. The CDR3 DNA follows: TGTGCCAGTGGGGGAGGGACCTACGAGCAGTACTTC. It codes for CASGGGTYEQYF.

This chain connects TRBV4-1 to TRBJ2-7, with 8 bases matching TRBD1. The V gene's germline CDR1 is MGHRA and CDR2 YSYEKL. J was trimmed by 6 bases and V by 4 bases; bases with no gene match: 2. The CDR3 is 12 residues long. CDR3 region: CASSPTGAEQYF. As DNA, the CDR3 is TGCGCCAGCAGCCCGACAGGGGCCGAGCAGTACTTC.

The chain couples TRBV23-1 to TRBJ2-7, with 9 bases aligning to TRBD1. TRBV23-1 is an ORF for which the function is uncertain. This CDR3 has 18 amino acids. With V trimmed by 3 bases and J by 8 bases, 20 bases remained unmatched. The chain's CDR3 is CASSQGTGRPYEIHQQYF. The CDR3 DNA sequence: TGCGCCAGCAGTCAGGGGACAGGGAGACCCTACGAGATTCACCAGCAGTACTTC.

The V gene is TRBV7-2, the J gene TRBJ1-2; 7 bases are a match to TRBD1. This CDR3 has 14 amino acids. V gave up 7 bases and J gave up 4 bases; unmatched junction bases: 9. CDR1 and CDR2 from the germline V gene are SGHTA and FQGNSA. This chain's CDR3 is CASKSGTDTYGYTF. The CDR3 coding sequence is TGTGCCAGCAAGTCCGGGACAGATACCTATGGCTACACCTTC.

V usage is TRBV7-9 and J usage is TRBJ1-1; 11 bases align to TRBD1. Looked up from germline, CDR1 is SEHNR and CDR2 is FQNEAQ (reference sequence). The CDR3 is made up of 18 amino acids. V lost 5 bases and J lost 1; bases outside the gene matches: 12. The CDR3 bases are TGTGCCAGCAGCCCTTGGACAGGGGGCGGCCATCGGAACACTGAAGCTTTCTTT. Protein: CASSPWTGGGHRNTEAFF.

CDR3 sequence: CASSQVLRGTDTQYF. Written as DNA, the CDR3 is TGCGCCAGCAGCCAAGTGCTACGGGGCACAGATACGCAGTATTTT. The chain links TRBV4-1 to TRBJ2-3; D is unclear. Between the trimmed V and J ends, which lost 1 base and 1 base, there was a span of 9 bases. Germline V gene sequence: CDR1 MGHRA, CDR2 YSYEKL. The CDR3 has 15 amino acids.

J is TRBJ2-1 and V is TRBV10-2; D remains ambiguous. This CDR3 is 11 amino acids long. V was clipped by 5 bases and J by 7 bases, with 6 bases between them. The germline V gene has CDR1 WSHSY and CDR2 SAAADI. Here the CDR3 reads CASSFENEQFF. The CDR3, as DNA: TGCGCCAGCAGTTTTGAGAATGAGCAGTTCTTC.

The chain employs TRBV11-2 and TRBJ2-7; the D is unclear. The CDR3 has 12 residues. Looked up from germline, CDR1 is SGHAT and CDR2 is FQNNGV. V shed 3 bases and J shed 3 bases, with 6 bases lying between them. The CDR3 here is CASSFVDYEQYF. The DNA for the CDR3 is TGTGCCAGCAGCTTCGTGGACTACGAGCAGTACTTC. Using reference TRBV11-2 and TRBJ2-7 for the parts outside the CDR3, the full variable domain is EAGVAQSPRYKIIEKRQSVAFWCNPISGHATLYWYQQILGQGPKLLIQFQNNGVVDDSQLPKDRFSAERLKGVDSTLKIQPAKLEDSAVYLCASSFVDYEQYFGPGTRLTVT.

The table lists this clone with a few counts. The gene calls are TRBV4-2 and TRBJ2-1, with 12 bases aligning to TRBD2. The germline V gene has CDR1 LGHNA and CDR2 YNFKEQ. V lost 3 bases and J lost 5; bases outside the gene matches: 11. This CDR3 is 18 amino acids long. The CDR3 coding sequence is TGTGCCAGCAGCCAGGGGACTAGCGGGCAGTGGGCTAACAATGAGCAGTTCTTC. It specifies CASSQGTSGQWANNEQFF.

The chain employs TRBV6-1 and TRBJ2-1; TRBD1 might be the D (6 bases). CDR3 length: 13 residues. Trimming left V 6 bases short and J 6 bases short, with 12 bases between. CDR1 and CDR2 from the germline V gene are MNHNS and SASEGT. For the CDR3, the DNA is TGTGCCAGCAGCCCGGGACACGTCAATGAGCAGTTCTTC. Translated: CASSPGHVNEQFF.

This chain joins TRBV28 and TRBJ2-3, with TRBD2 matching over 8 bases. V shed 5 bases and J 0 bases; nucleotides not matched to a gene: 7. The length of the CDR3 is 16 residues. Germline V gives CDR1 MDHEN, CDR2 SYDVKM. This chain's CDR3 is CASSPQGTSSTDTQYF. The CDR3 DNA is TGTGCCAGCAGTCCCCAGGGGACTAGTAGCACAGATACGCAGTATTTT.